The 6 T cell receptor beta chains given below trace back to one sample, sequenced in a study of shared clonotypes between healthy human individuals. As defined, naive CD8 cells were CD45RO-negative and positively selected for CCR7, with terminally differentiated effector memory CD45RA+ cells excluded. Method: immunoSEQ multiplex PCR; TCRdb's copy keeps in-frame clones and lacks some. Among about 2 million clones listed, about 94% were seen once. Sample: naive CD8+ T cells sorted from blood. These receptors originate from a man between 18 and 35 years old in good health.

V and J are TRBV10-1 and TRBJ1-4; TRBD1 agrees at 7 bases. The V gene's germline CDR1 is WNHNN and CDR2 SYGVQD (reference sequence). The CDR3 contains 19 residues. With V trimmed by 8 bases and J by 0 bases, 18 bases remained unmatched. Here the CDR3 DNA reads TGCGCCAGCCCTAATACCGGGACAGCTGACTTTGCAACTAATGAAAAACTGTTTTTT. It yields the protein CASPNTGTADFATNEKLFF.

The V and J genes are TRBV5-6 and TRBJ2-1, with D perhaps TRBD2 (5 bases). The germline V gene encodes CDR1 SGHDT and CDR2 YYEEEE. This CDR3 region has 17 residues. The V gene lost 0 bases and the J gene lost 4 bases, with 17 bases spanning the gap. The CDR3 here is CASSLVPRVGSYNEQFF. The CDR3 DNA reads as TGTGCCAGCAGCTTGGTTCCGAGGGTTGGTTCTTACAATGAGCAGTTCTTC.

This sequence joins TRBV5-4 and TRBJ1-1, with a tentative D call TRBD1 (5 bases). Per the germline V gene, CDR1 is SGHNT and CDR2 is YYREEE (reference sequence). There are 13 residues in the CDR3. V was clipped by 5 bases and J by 3 bases, with 11 bases between them. The chain's CDR3 is CASSLGDYTEAFF. DNA of the CDR3: TGTGCCAGCAGTTTAGGGGACTACACTGAAGCTTTCTTT.

With respect to this clone: The identical CDR3 is also encoded by other nucleotide sequences in the sample. This chain joins TRBV27 and TRBJ1-5; D unresolved. V shed 2 bases and J shed 0 bases, with 5 bases lying between them. From germline, CDR1 is MNHEY and CDR2 SMNVEV (reference sequence). This CDR3 has 14 residues. CDR3 in amino acids: CASSLAGSNQPQHF. The CDR3 nucleotides read TGTGCCAGCAGTTTAGCGGGTAGCAATCAGCCCCAGCATTTT.

The chain has TRBV2 and TRBJ1-1; 7 bases align to TRBD1. CDR1 and CDR2 (germline): SNHLY, FYNNEI. The J segment lost 5 bases and the V segment lost 10 bases, leaving 10 bases of the junction unmatched. The CDR3 has 13 residues. The CDR3 bases are TGTGCCAACCGACAGGGAGTATGGACTGAAGCTTTCTTT. Amino acids: CANRQGVWTEAFF. Complete variable domain (other parts from reference TRBV2 and TRBJ1-1): EPEVTQTPSHQVTQMGQEVILRCVPISNHLYFYWYRQILGQKVEFLVSFYNNEISEKSEIFDDQFSVERPDGSNFTLKIRSTKLEDSAMYFCANRQGVWTEAFFGQGTRLTVV.

The chain combines TRBV5-4 with TRBJ2-7; D uncertain. The CDR3 runs to 14 residues. Between the trimmed V and J ends, which lost 0 bases and 0 bases, there was a span of 7 bases. Germline V gene sequence: CDR1 SGHNT, CDR2 YYREEE (reference sequence). The DNA for the CDR3 is TGTGCCAGCAGCTTGGCCCCGCCCTCCTACGAGCAGTACTTC. Its protein product is CASSLAPPSYEQYF.